Listed below are T cell receptor beta chains from one sample, sequenced in a study of blood T cell repertoires in COVID-19. Sequenced by immunoSEQ multiplex PCR; TCRdb stores in-frame clones only, minus some. The sample comprises some 110,000 clones, less than 85% of which are singletons, and under 3% rests with the top ten. Sequences were obtained from peripheral blood. Receptor source: a man aged 30 to 39 with acute or convalescent COVID-19. CDR3s include the opening cysteine and the closing phenylalanine or tryptophan. A D gene is named only where the DNA matches it firmly. Size tells how often a clone was seen (once, few, many) or the class of an expanded clone, and some rows leave it out.

abundance,v_gene,len,j_gene,d_gene,CDR3nt,CDR3aa
NA,TRBV7-9,14,TRBJ1-6,NA,TGTGCCAGCAGCTTAGCTTCAGGGCGCTCACCCCTCCACTTT,CASSLASGRSPLHF
few,TRBV2,16,TRBJ2-7,TRBD1,TGTGCCAGCAGTGAAGCAGGGCCAGGGGGTCTGTACGAGCAGTACTTC,CASSEAGPGGLYEQYF
NA,TRBV4-1,13,TRBJ2-5,NA,TGCGCCAGCAGCCAGACCAGGGGAGAGACCCAGTACTTC,CASSQTRGETQYF
once,TRBV2,14,TRBJ1-1,NA,TGTGCCAGCAGTGAGGGGGGTCTGAACACTGAAGCTTTCTTT,CASSEGGLNTEAFF
NA,TRBV7-9,13,TRBJ2-3,TRBD2,TGTGCCAGCAGGACGAGCGGGGACGATACGCAGTATTTT,CASRTSGDDTQYF
many,TRBV4-1,12,TRBJ2-1,NA,TGCGCCAGCAGCCAGTCTATGCACGAGCAGTTCTTC,CASSQSMHEQFF
many,TRBV6-1,16,TRBJ1-1,TRBD1,TGTGCCAGCAGTGAAGGTTCCCGGGACAGGGGAACTGAAGCTTTCTTT,CASSEGSRDRGTEAFF
NA,TRBV30,17,TRBJ2-5,TRBD2,TGTGCCTGGAGGACTCTAGCGGGGGGGGCGGCTCAAGAGACCCAGTACTTC,CAWRTLAGGAAQETQYF
NA,TRBV5-6,16,TRBJ2-4,TRBD1,TGTGCCAGCAGCTACAGAGGGACAGGGAGTCGGAACATTCAGTACTTC,CASSYRGTGSRNIQYF
NA,TRBV30,11,TRBJ2-3,TRBD2,TGTGCCTGGAGTAGCGGGGGGGCCCGGTATTTT,CAWSSGGARYF
NA,TRBV6-2/TRBV6-3,12,TRBJ1-5,NA,TGTGCCAGCAGTTACATGTATGAGCCCCAGCATTTT,CASSYMYEPQHF
NA,TRBV27,13,TRBJ1-1,NA,TGTGCCAGCAGATTCCAGTTGAACACTGAAGCTTTCTTT,CASRFQLNTEAFF
NA,TRBV6-4,14,TRBJ1-1,TRBD1,TGTGCCAGCAGCCTGGGGACAGGGAACACTGAAGCTTTCTTT,CASSLGTGNTEAFF
NA,TRBV6-5,15,TRBJ1-5,NA,TGTGCCAGCAGTTACTCCGGTGATGACAATCAGCCCCAGCATTTT,CASSYSGDDNQPQHF
NA,TRBV12-3/TRBV12-4,12,TRBJ1-4,NA,TGTGCCAGCAGTTTATCCGGTGAAAAACTGTTTTTT,CASSLSGEKLFF
many,TRBV11-2,14,TRBJ1-1,TRBD1,TGTGCCAGCAGCTTACAGGGGGCGAACACTGAAGCTTTCTTT,CASSLQGANTEAFF
NA,TRBV6-5,16,TRBJ1-6,NA,TGTGCCAGCAGTTACGGCACAGCCTTGATCAATTCACCCCTCCACTTT,CASSYGTALINSPLHF
NA,TRBV30,10,TRBJ1-1,NA,TGTGCCTGGAGTAGTACAGAAGCTTTCTTT,CAWSSTEAFF
NA,TRBV19,15,TRBJ2-2,NA,TGTGCCAGTAGTATAGTACAGGGCCGAACCGGGGAGCTGTTTTTT,CASSIVQGRTGELFF
NA,TRBV5-6,12,TRBJ1-1,NA,TGTGCCAGCAGCTTGGGGGACTTCGGAGCTTTCTTT,CASSLGDFGAFF
few,TRBV3-1/TRBV3-2,15,TRBJ1-3,NA,TGTGCCAGCAGCCAAAGACGGCAGGGTGGAAACACCATATATTTT,CASSQRRQGGNTIYF
NA,TRBV27,14,TRBJ1-1,NA,TGTGCCAGCAGTTTGATATTAGGGGTCACTGAAGCTTTCTTT,CASSLILGVTEAFF
NA,TRBV14,19,TRBJ2-7,TRBD2,TGTGCCAGCAGCCAAGATGTGGCTAGCGGGGGGGCCGCTACCTACGAGCAGTACTTC,CASSQDVASGGAATYEQYF
few,TRBV6-2/TRBV6-3,15,TRBJ1-4,NA,TGTGCCAGCACCCCCCTCGAGGGGGATAATGAAAAACTGTTTTTT,CASTPLEGDNEKLFF
NA,TRBV5-4,17,TRBJ2-5,TRBD2,TGTGCCAGCAGCGTCAAAGGACTAGCGGGAGGGAAAGAGACCCAGTACTTC,CASSVKGLAGGKETQYF
NA,TRBV3-1/TRBV3-2,13,TRBJ1-5,NA,TGTGCCAGCAGCCAAGATATGAGTCAGCCCCAGCATTTT,CASSQDMSQPQHF
NA,TRBV10-3,14,TRBJ1-1,TRBD1,TGTGCCATCAGTGAGAGGACAGGGGAGTTGCGAGCTTTCTTT,CAISERTGELRAFF
NA,TRBV7-9,15,TRBJ1-4,NA,TGTGCCAGCAGCCAAGAGGTCGCAACTAATGAAAAACTGTTTTTT,CASSQEVATNEKLFF
once,TRBV4-1,16,TRBJ2-3,TRBD2,TGCGCCAGCAGCCTGAACAGCGGGAGGGCCTCAGATACGCAGTATTTT,CASSLNSGRASDTQYF
NA,TRBV14,16,TRBJ2-3,NA,TGTGCCAGCAGCCAGCCGACAGCTACCTCCACAGATACGCAGTATTTT,CASSQPTATSTDTQYF
NA,TRBV5-1,13,TRBJ2-2,NA,TGCGCCAGCAGCTCCCAGATCACCGGGGAGCTGTTTTTT,CASSSQITGELFF
NA,TRBV7-6,13,TRBJ1-5,NA,TGTGCCAGCAGCTTACGTTCCGGTCAGCCCCAGCATTTT,CASSLRSGQPQHF
NA,TRBV5-4,13,TRBJ2-7,TRBD2,TGTGCCAGCTCTAGCGGGGGAACCTACGAGCAGTACTTC,CASSSGGTYEQYF
NA,TRBV25-1,14,TRBJ1-3,NA,TGTGCCAGCAGCCAAAGCTACGGTGGAAACACCATATATTTT,CASSQSYGGNTIYF
NA,TRBV7-6,15,TRBJ1-1,NA,TGTGCCAGCAGCCCTAGCGGGGGGCTAGTTGCTGAAGCTTTCTTT,CASSPSGGLVAEAFF
NA,TRBV18,15,TRBJ1-1,NA,TGTGCCAGCTCACCCCCCTCGGGGAGTGGCACTGAAGCTTTCTTT,CASSPPSGSGTEAFF
NA,TRBV3-1/TRBV3-2,15,TRBJ2-1,TRBD2,TGTGCCAGCAGCCAAGAAGGGGCGGGAGGGGATGAGCAGTTCTTC,CASSQEGAGGDEQFF
NA,TRBV27,16,TRBJ2-1,TRBD2,TGTGCCAGCAGTTTATTGGCGGGGGAGGTCTACAATGAGCAGTTCTTC,CASSLLAGEVYNEQFF
NA,TRBV10-3,15,TRBJ1-5,NA,TGTGCCATCCAGGCGGGCAGAGAAAGCAATCAGCCCCAGCATTTT,CAIQAGRESNQPQHF
NA,TRBV10-3,15,TRBJ2-2,NA,TGTGCCCTCGGAAAGGGCGGGAAGGGCACCGGGGAGCTGTTTTTT,CALGKGGKGTGELFF
few,TRBV19,15,TRBJ1-4,NA,TGTGCCAGTAGTATGGGACTCCGTGAAGTTGAAAAACTGTTTTTT,CASSMGLREVEKLFF
NA,TRBV5-1,16,TRBJ2-5,TRBD2,TGCGCCAGCAGCTTGAGCACTAGCGGTTTTCAAGAGACCCAGTACTTC,CASSLSTSGFQETQYF
NA,TRBV4-2,17,TRBJ2-6,NA,TGTGCCAGCAGCCAAGATAGGGGTGGTACTGGGGCCAACGTCCTGACTTTC,CASSQDRGGTGANVLTF
NA,TRBV5-1,16,TRBJ2-1,TRBD2,TGCGCCAGCAGCCCGAGGACTAGCGGCTCCTACAATGAGCAGTTCTTC,CASSPRTSGSYNEQFF
NA,TRBV4-1,17,TRBJ1-5,NA,TGCGCCAGCCCCCTAAGCTGGGGCCTGCTAAGCAATCAGCCCCAGCATTTT,CASPLSWGLLSNQPQHF
NA,TRBV11-3,14,TRBJ1-1,TRBD1,TGTGCCAGCAGCCCCGGGACAGCGAACACTGAAGCTTTCTTT,CASSPGTANTEAFF
NA,TRBV4-3,16,TRBJ2-5,TRBD2,TGCGCCAGCAGCCAAGATCGGACTAGCGGGGTTGAGACCCAGTACTTC,CASSQDRTSGVETQYF
once,TRBV19,14,TRBJ2-3,TRBD1,TGTGCCAGTAGTCTCGGACAGGGAACAGATACGCAGTATTTT,CASSLGQGTDTQYF
NA,TRBV7-9,14,TRBJ2-7,TRBD1,TGTGCCAGCAGCTGGGACAGGGGATTCTACGAGCAGTACTTC,CASSWDRGFYEQYF
few,TRBV3-1/TRBV3-2,18,TRBJ1-3,NA,TGTGCCAGCAGCCAAGATCTTGGTCCCTACGTCTCTGGAAACACCATATATTTT,CASSQDLGPYVSGNTIYF
NA,TRBV5-4,14,TRBJ1-1,NA,TGTGCCAGCAGCCTGGAGGGGATGAACACTGAAGCTTTCTTT,CASSLEGMNTEAFF
NA,TRBV18,15,TRBJ1-1,NA,TGTGCCAGCTCACCACCCGGCAGGCTGAACACTGAAGCTTTCTTT,CASSPPGRLNTEAFF
NA,TRBV2,15,TRBJ1-2,NA,TGTGCCAGCAGCACGTCGGTTTTAACTACATATGGCTACACCTTC,CASSTSVLTTYGYTF